This TCR beta chain was sequenced in a study of blood T cell repertoires in COVID-19. Study context: The origin of the acute and convalescent COVID-19 samples was the United States, Italy and Spain. T cells, B-cell-depleted T cells, or PBMCs supplied cDNA or gDNA.

Under the authors' procedure: Nucleated cell counts were estimated from reference gene primer amplification. Profiled with immunoSEQ multiplex PCR; TCRdb holds only in-frame clones, not every one. That table is the source of V, J and clone size, and D and trimming were worked out from the DNA. The data contain 250,000 to 300,000 clones, around 86% of them singletons. This CDR3 comprises 14 residues. With 3 bases removed from V and 5 bases from J, the gap between germline ends came to 14 bases. Germline CDR1 KGHSH, CDR2 LQKENI. The source of this sequence is a man aged 50 to 59 with acute or convalescent COVID-19. The chain carries TRBV18 and TRBJ2-7; maybe TRBD1 (6 bases). The sequencing input was peripheral blood. The CDR3 is CASSPKSQGDEQYF. As DNA, the CDR3 is TGTGCCAGCTCACCTAAATCACAGGGTGACGAGCAGTACTTC.